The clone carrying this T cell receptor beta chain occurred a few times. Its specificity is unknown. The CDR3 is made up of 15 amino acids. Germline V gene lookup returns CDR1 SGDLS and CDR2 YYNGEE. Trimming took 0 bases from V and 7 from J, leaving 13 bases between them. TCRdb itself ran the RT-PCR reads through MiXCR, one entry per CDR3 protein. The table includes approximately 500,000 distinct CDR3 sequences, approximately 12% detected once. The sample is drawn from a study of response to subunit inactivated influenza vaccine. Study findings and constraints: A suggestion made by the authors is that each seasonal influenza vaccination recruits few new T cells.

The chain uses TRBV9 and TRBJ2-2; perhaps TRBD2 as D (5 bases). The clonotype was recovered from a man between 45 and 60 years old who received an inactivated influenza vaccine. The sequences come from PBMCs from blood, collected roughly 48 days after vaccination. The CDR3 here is CASSVAAGWNGELFF. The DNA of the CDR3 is TGTGCCAGCAGCGTAGCTGCGGGTTGGAACGGGGAGCTGTTTTTT.